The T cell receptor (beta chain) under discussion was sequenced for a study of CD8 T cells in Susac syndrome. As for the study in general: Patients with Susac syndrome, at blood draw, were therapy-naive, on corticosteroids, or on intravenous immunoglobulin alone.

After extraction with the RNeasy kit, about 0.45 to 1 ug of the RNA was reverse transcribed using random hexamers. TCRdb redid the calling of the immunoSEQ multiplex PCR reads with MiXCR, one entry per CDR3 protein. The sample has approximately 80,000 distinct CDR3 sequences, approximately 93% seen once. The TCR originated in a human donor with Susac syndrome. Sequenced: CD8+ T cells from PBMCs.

The chain's CDR3 is CASSLEGSGDEQYF. In nucleotides, the CDR3 is TGTGCCAGCAGCTTAGAAGGCAGTGGGGACGAGCAGTACTTC. The V call is TRBV7-8, the J call TRBJ2-7; no definite D call. There are 14 residues in the CDR3. Looked up from germline, CDR1 is SGHVS and CDR2 is FQNEAQ. Between the trimmed V and J ends, which lost 1 base and 5 bases, there was a span of 12 bases.